The rows below give T cell receptor beta chains drawn from one sample of a study of blood T cell repertoires in COVID-19. TCRdb keeps only in-frame clones here, not all; method: immunoSEQ multiplex PCR. The data hold 150,000 to 200,000 clones, with around 90% observed a single time. The sample consisted of peripheral blood. Receptors were obtained from a woman between 55 and 75 years old who had recovered from COVID-19. The CDR3 runs from the conserved cysteine through the conserved F or W. A D gene is named only where the DNA matches it firmly. Clone size is not always given. Where it is, it says once, few, many or a class for expanded clones.

j_call clone_size d_call v_call cdr3_aa cdr3_nt
TRBJ2-7 NA NA TRBV9 CASSVAPSGSEQYF TGTGCCAGCAGCGTAGCGCCGTCGGGGAGCGAGCAGTACTTC
TRBJ2-5 NA NA TRBV25-1 CASSAGGTLETQYF TGTGCCAGCAGTGCGGGCGGGACGTTAGAGACCCAGTACTTC
TRBJ2-7 NA NA TRBV27 CASSFRRGEQYF TGTGCCAGCAGTTTCCGCAGAGGCGAGCAGTACTTC
TRBJ2-1 once NA TRBV9 CASSADGTGYNEQFF TGTGCCAGCAGCGCCGACGGGACTGGCTACAATGAGCAGTTCTTC
TRBJ2-3 NA TRBD1 TRBV2 CASNRDRVTDTQYF TGTGCCAGCAACCGGGACAGGGTTACAGATACGCAGTATTTT
TRBJ1-1 NA TRBD1 TRBV2 CASSPGQGDTEAFF TGTGCCAGCAGCCCGGGACAGGGGGATACTGAAGCTTTCTTT
TRBJ2-2 NA NA TRBV18 CASSPYAGGELFF TGTGCCAGCTCCCCTTACGCCGGCGGGGAGCTGTTTTTT
TRBJ1-5 NA NA TRBV7-9 CASSFDSDQPQHF TGTGCCAGCAGCTTTGACAGCGATCAGCCCCAGCATTTT
TRBJ2-7 NA TRBD2 TRBV2 CASSAGTSGVYYEQYF TGTGCCAGCAGTGCTGGGACTAGCGGGGTTTACTACGAGCAGTACTTC
TRBJ2-3 NA NA TRBV7-3 CASSRERSGTDTQYF TGTGCCAGCAGCCGGGAGCGATCGGGCACAGATACGCAGTATTTT
TRBJ1-1 NA TRBD1 TRBV6-4 CASSEQGAMNTEAFF TGTGCCAGCAGTGAACAGGGGGCCATGAACACTGAAGCTTTCTTT
TRBJ1-2 NA TRBD1 TRBV6-2/TRBV6-3 CASSWGQPNYGYTF TGTGCCAGCAGCTGGGGACAGCCTAACTATGGCTACACCTTC
TRBJ1-1 few NA TRBV5-1 CASSLDGTGEAFF TGCGCCAGCAGCTTGGACGGAACGGGAGAAGCTTTCTTT
TRBJ1-2 NA NA TRBV4-1 CASSQVPGRDGYTF TGCGCCAGCAGCCAAGTTCCGGGGAGAGATGGCTACACCTTC
TRBJ1-5 NA NA TRBV19 CASSPSQGPQHF TGTGCCAGTAGTCCCTCCCAGGGGCCCCAGCATTTT
TRBJ2-5 NA TRBD1 TRBV3-1/TRBV3-2 CASSVRDRSYETQYF TGTGCCAGCAGCGTCCGGGACAGGTCGTACGAGACCCAGTACTTC
TRBJ2-3 NA TRBD2 TRBV2 CASRELAGDPTDTQYF TGTGCCAGCAGGGAACTAGCGGGGGACCCCACAGATACGCAGTATTTT
TRBJ1-2 once NA TRBV5-1 CASSLNLGGYGYTF TGCGCCAGCAGCTTGAATCTCGGGGGCTATGGCTACACCTTC
TRBJ2-7 NA TRBD1 TRBV28 CASRPRQGSYEQYF TGTGCCAGCAGACCGAGACAGGGGTCCTACGAGCAGTACTTC
TRBJ1-2 NA TRBD1 TRBV6-5 CASGATGSNYGYTF TGTGCCAGCGGGGCGACAGGGTCTAACTATGGCTACACCTTC
TRBJ1-6 NA NA TRBV30 CAWSVRESSYNSPLHF TGTGCCTGGAGTGTACGAGAGAGCTCCTATAATTCACCCCTCCACTTT
TRBJ1-1 NA NA TRBV28 CASSFAGTEAFF TGTGCCAGCAGTTTTGCAGGGACTGAAGCTTTCTTT
TRBJ2-3 once TRBD2 TRBV19 CASSIPPGLRTDTQYF TGTGCCAGTAGTATCCCTCCGGGACTAAGGACAGATACGCAGTATTTT
TRBJ2-3 NA TRBD1 TRBV4-3 CASSQDRDRQDTQYF TGCGCCAGCAGCCAAGATCGGGACAGGCAAGATACGCAGTATTTT
TRBJ2-7 NA TRBD1 TRBV6-5 CASSRTGGSYEQYF TGTGCCAGCAGTCGGACAGGGGGCTCCTACGAGCAGTACTTC
TRBJ2-2 NA NA TRBV24-1 CATSDLEGPRGTGTGELFF TGTGCCACCAGTGATTTGGAGGGGCCCAGGGGAACTGGTACCGGGGAGCTGTTTTTT
TRBJ2-7 NA NA TRBV9 CASSEAPGYEQYF TGTGCCAGCAGCGAGGCCCCGGGGTACGAGCAGTACTTC
TRBJ1-3 NA TRBD1 TRBV5-1 CASSLSGQANGNTIYF TGCGCCAGCAGCTTATCCGGACAGGCGAACGGAAACACCATATATTTT
TRBJ2-4 NA NA TRBV5-1 CASSPGLLGGNIQYF TGCGCCAGCAGCCCGGGACTCTTGGGTGGTAACATTCAGTACTTC
TRBJ1-2 NA NA TRBV18 CASFQSQDYGYTF TGTGCCAGCTTTCAGTCACAGGACTATGGCTACACCTTC
TRBJ1-4 NA TRBD1 TRBV6-1 CASSEVRGLATNEKLFF TGTGCCAGCAGTGAAGTTAGGGGGCTCGCAACTAATGAAAAACTGTTTTTT
TRBJ2-5 NA TRBD2 TRBV7-9 CASSLFYGLAGGQETQYF TGTGCCAGCAGCTTATTTTACGGACTAGCGGGGGGCCAAGAGACCCAGTACTTC
TRBJ1-1 NA TRBD1 TRBV19 CASQTGGGVAEAFF TGTGCCAGTCAGACAGGGGGCGGTGTCGCTGAAGCTTTCTTT
TRBJ1-1 NA NA TRBV19 CASSPNERTFMNTEAFF TGTGCCAGTAGTCCGAACGAGAGGACTTTCATGAACACTGAAGCTTTCTTT
TRBJ2-3 NA NA TRBV20-1 CSASAAGGGAPDTQYF TGCAGTGCTAGTGCTGCTGGCGGCGGGGCCCCAGATACGCAGTATTTT
TRBJ1-2 NA NA TRBV24-1 CATSDSLEGKGLRGYTF TGTGCCACCAGTGATTCGTTGGAGGGGAAGGGGTTGAGGGGCTACACCTTC
TRBJ1-4 NA NA TRBV9 CASSVDRPTNEKLFF TGTGCCAGCAGCGTAGACAGGCCTACTAATGAAAAACTGTTTTTT
TRBJ2-5 NA TRBD2 TRBV5-1 CASSLRAGGPREETQYF TGCGCCAGCAGCCTGAGAGCGGGGGGGCCTCGGGAAGAGACCCAGTACTTC
TRBJ1-5 NA TRBD1 TRBV19 CASGQGKNQPQHF TGTGCCAGCGGACAGGGGAAAAATCAGCCCCAGCATTTT
TRBJ2-7 NA NA TRBV19 CASSASSRAGLEQYF TGTGCCAGTAGTGCCTCTAGCCGGGCGGGTCTCGAGCAGTACTTC
TRBJ1-6 NA NA TRBV19 CASSPGSGSPLHF TGTGCCAGTAGTCCAGGAAGCGGTTCACCCCTCCACTTT
TRBJ2-7 few TRBD2 TRBV4-3 CASSQTSGVEQYF TGCGCCAGCAGCCAAACTAGCGGGGTCGAGCAGTACTTC
TRBJ2-6 once NA TRBV24-1 CATSASGGTSGANVLTF TGTGCCACCAGTGCGTCAGGGGGGACCTCTGGGGCCAACGTCCTGACTTTC
TRBJ2-7 NA TRBD1 TRBV5-1 CASSLGTGTGVYEQYF TGCGCCAGCAGCTTGGGAACCGGGACAGGGGTATACGAGCAGTACTTC
TRBJ1-2 NA TRBD1 TRBV19 CASSTTNRDSYYGYTF TGTGCCAGTAGTACCACCAACCGGGACAGCTATTATGGCTACACCTTC
TRBJ2-3 NA TRBD2 TRBV5-4 CASSLGLAGNTQYF TGTGCCAGCAGCTTGGGACTAGCGGGAAATACGCAGTATTTT
TRBJ2-3 few NA TRBV28 CASPKRADLTGADTQYF TGTGCCAGCCCCAAGAGGGCCGATCTGACCGGCGCAGATACGCAGTATTTT
TRBJ1-1 NA TRBD1 TRBV7-9 CASSSQGDTEAFF TGTGCCAGCAGTTCCCAGGGGGACACTGAAGCTTTCTTT
TRBJ1-1 NA TRBD1 TRBV19 CASSIAHRGGTEAFF TGTGCCAGTAGTATAGCCCACAGGGGCGGCACTGAAGCTTTCTTT
TRBJ1-1 NA TRBD1 TRBV7-9 CASSFPGQGTEAFF TGTGCCAGCAGCTTTCCGGGACAGGGCACTGAAGCTTTCTTT
TRBJ2-7 NA TRBD1 TRBV28 CASSPIGTGTYEQYF TGTGCCAGCAGTCCGATCGGGACAGGGACTTACGAGCAGTACTTC
TRBJ2-5 NA TRBD1 TRBV19 CATSRGGRALGETQYF TGTGCCACCTCTCGAGGGGGCCGCGCCCTGGGAGAGACCCAGTACTTC
TRBJ2-2 NA TRBD1 TRBV7-6 CASSLVPTRQGALTGELFF TGTGCCAGCAGCTTAGTTCCTACTCGGCAGGGGGCACTCACCGGGGAGCTGTTTTTT
TRBJ1-5 NA NA TRBV28 CASSFTGSPYSNQPQHF TGTGCCAGCAGTTTCACCGGGTCCCCCTACAGCAATCAGCCCCAGCATTTT
TRBJ2-1 NA NA TRBV14 CASSQGIGGSYNEQFF TGTGCCAGCAGCCAAGGAATCGGGGGATCCTACAATGAGCAGTTCTTC
TRBJ2-2 NA TRBD2 TRBV28 CASSKIAGGPTGELFF TGTGCCAGCAGTAAAATAGCGGGGGGGCCCACCGGGGAGCTGTTTTTT
TRBJ1-1 NA NA TRBV5-1 CASSLDTVNTEAFF TGCGCCAGCAGCTTGGACACAGTGAACACTGAAGCTTTCTTT
TRBJ1-2 NA TRBD1 TRBV28 CASSGGQGADYYGYTF TGTGCCAGCAGCGGGGGACAGGGGGCCGATTACTATGGCTACACCTTC